These T cell receptor beta chains were read from a single sample in a study of blood T cell repertoires in COVID-19. Generated by immunoSEQ multiplex PCR, the TCRdb table keeps only in-frame clones and is missing some. The sample has 200,000 to 250,000 clones; 65% to 85% are singletons. Sequenced material: PBMCs or T cells enriched from blood (not recorded which). Receptor source: a woman aged 40 to 50 who had recovered from COVID-19. The CDR3 runs from the conserved cysteine through the conserved F or W. The D gene is left open where the match is weak. Size is stated for part of the rows, as once, few or many counts, or as a class when the clone is expanded.

v_call: TRBV19; clone_size: many; d_call: TRBD2; j_call: TRBJ2-5; cdr3_length: 13; cdr3_aa: CASSGGDRETQYF; cdr3_nt: TGTGCCAGTAGTGGGGGGGATCGGGAGACCCAGTACTTC
v_call: TRBV11-3; clone_size: -; d_call: TRBD2; j_call: TRBJ2-5; cdr3_length: 16; cdr3_aa: CASSPGTSGTQETQYF; cdr3_nt: TGTGCCAGCAGCCCCGGGACTAGCGGAACCCAAGAGACCCAGTACTTC
v_call: TRBV30; clone_size: -; d_call: -; j_call: TRBJ2-5; cdr3_length: 11; cdr3_aa: CAWSTEETQYF; cdr3_nt: TGTGCCTGGAGTACAGAGGAGACCCAGTACTTC
v_call: TRBV11-1; clone_size: once; d_call: -; j_call: TRBJ2-3; cdr3_length: 14; cdr3_aa: CASRAKASTDTQYF; cdr3_nt: TGTGCCAGCAGAGCGAAAGCTAGCACAGATACGCAGTATTTT
v_call: TRBV18; clone_size: -; d_call: -; j_call: TRBJ2-5; cdr3_length: 13; cdr3_aa: CASSGSYQETQYF; cdr3_nt: TGTGCCAGCTCCGGGTCGTACCAAGAGACCCAGTACTTC
v_call: TRBV7-9; clone_size: -; d_call: -; j_call: TRBJ1-1; cdr3_length: 19; cdr3_aa: CASSLVPKGDNWRNTEAFF; cdr3_nt: TGTGCCAGCAGCTTAGTGCCGAAGGGGGACAACTGGCGCAATACTGAAGCTTTCTTT
v_call: TRBV3-1/TRBV3-2; clone_size: few; d_call: TRBD1; j_call: TRBJ1-2; cdr3_length: 16; cdr3_aa: CASSQWTGGGDYGYTF; cdr3_nt: TGTGCCAGCAGCCAGTGGACAGGGGGAGGAGACTATGGCTACACCTTC
v_call: TRBV3-1/TRBV3-2; clone_size: -; d_call: -; j_call: TRBJ1-6; cdr3_length: 14; cdr3_aa: CASSQVREGSPLHF; cdr3_nt: TGTGCCAGCAGCCAGGTCAGGGAAGGATCACCCCTCCACTTT
v_call: TRBV28; clone_size: -; d_call: -; j_call: TRBJ2-5; cdr3_length: 15; cdr3_aa: CASSFLGGQIQSQYF; cdr3_nt: TGTGCCAGCAGTTTCTTAGGAGGACAGATACAATCCCAGTACTTC
v_call: TRBV18; clone_size: -; d_call: -; j_call: TRBJ1-5; cdr3_length: 12; cdr3_aa: CASSTHGQPQHF; cdr3_nt: TGTGCCAGCTCAACTCATGGTCAGCCCCAGCATTTT
v_call: TRBV4-2; clone_size: -; d_call: -; j_call: TRBJ2-7; cdr3_length: 14; cdr3_aa: CASSQEELAPEQYF; cdr3_nt: TGTGCCAGCAGCCAAGAGGAACTAGCTCCAGAGCAGTACTTC
v_call: TRBV7-9; clone_size: -; d_call: TRBD2; j_call: TRBJ2-3; cdr3_length: 15; cdr3_aa: CASSLVGGRASAQYF; cdr3_nt: TGTGCCAGCAGCTTAGTGGGCGGGAGGGCCTCTGCGCAGTATTTT
v_call: TRBV21-1; clone_size: -; d_call: -; j_call: TRBJ2-7; cdr3_length: 18; cdr3_aa: CASTRDRQEGLSSYEQYF; cdr3_nt: TGTGCCAGCACTAGAGATAGGCAGGAGGGCCTCAGCTCCTACGAGCAGTACTTC
v_call: TRBV5-1; clone_size: -; d_call: TRBD1; j_call: TRBJ2-5; cdr3_length: 15; cdr3_aa: CASSWAGTGQETQYF; cdr3_nt: TGCGCCAGCAGCTGGGCCGGGACAGGGCAAGAGACCCAGTACTTC
v_call: TRBV3-1/TRBV3-2; clone_size: -; d_call: TRBD2; j_call: TRBJ2-2; cdr3_length: 18; cdr3_aa: CASSQGLAGDGVTGELFF; cdr3_nt: TGTGCCAGCAGCCAAGGTCTAGCGGGAGATGGAGTCACCGGGGAGCTGTTTTTT
v_call: TRBV9; clone_size: -; d_call: TRBD2; j_call: TRBJ2-1; cdr3_length: 14; cdr3_aa: CASSATSGINEQFF; cdr3_nt: TGTGCCAGCAGCGCCACTAGCGGGATCAATGAGCAGTTCTTC
v_call: TRBV29-1; clone_size: -; d_call: -; j_call: TRBJ1-2; cdr3_length: 12; cdr3_aa: CSGLKQDYGYTF; cdr3_nt: TGCAGCGGACTGAAACAGGACTATGGCTACACCTTC
v_call: TRBV7-2; clone_size: -; d_call: -; j_call: TRBJ2-7; cdr3_length: 16; cdr3_aa: CASSFRGAGSSYEQYF; cdr3_nt: TGTGCCAGCAGCTTTCGGGGGGCTGGGAGCTCCTACGAGCAGTACTTC
v_call: TRBV19; clone_size: -; d_call: TRBD2; j_call: TRBJ2-5; cdr3_length: 14; cdr3_aa: CASSWTSAQETQYF; cdr3_nt: TGTGCCAGTTCATGGACTAGCGCGCAAGAGACCCAGTACTTC
v_call: TRBV5-1; clone_size: -; d_call: TRBD1; j_call: TRBJ1-1; cdr3_length: 15; cdr3_aa: CASSSLQGGEAEAFF; cdr3_nt: TGCGCCAGCAGCTCCCTACAGGGGGGGGAGGCTGAAGCTTTCTTT
v_call: TRBV28; clone_size: few; d_call: TRBD1; j_call: TRBJ1-2; cdr3_length: 13; cdr3_aa: CASRVGTGDGYTF; cdr3_nt: TGTGCCAGCAGGGTCGGGACAGGGGATGGCTACACCTTC
v_call: TRBV16; clone_size: -; d_call: -; j_call: TRBJ2-5; cdr3_length: 14; cdr3_aa: CASSQLKGPETQYF; cdr3_nt: TGTGCCAGCAGCCAATTAAAGGGGCCAGAGACCCAGTACTTC
v_call: TRBV2; clone_size: -; d_call: TRBD1; j_call: TRBJ1-4; cdr3_length: 14; cdr3_aa: CASVGTGYNEKLFF; cdr3_nt: TGTGCCAGCGTCGGGACAGGGTATAATGAAAAACTGTTTTTT
v_call: TRBV7-9; clone_size: -; d_call: -; j_call: TRBJ1-2; cdr3_length: 13; cdr3_aa: CASSLGGYYGYTF; cdr3_nt: TGTGCCAGCAGCTTGGGAGGGTATTATGGCTACACCTTC
v_call: TRBV21-1; clone_size: -; d_call: -; j_call: TRBJ2-3; cdr3_length: 15; cdr3_aa: CASRPGGTSTDTQYF; cdr3_nt: TGTGCCAGCAGGCCAGGCGGGACTAGCACAGATACGCAGTATTTT
v_call: TRBV5-1; clone_size: -; d_call: -; j_call: TRBJ2-7; cdr3_length: 15; cdr3_aa: CASSSTGTNSYEQYF; cdr3_nt: TGCGCCAGCAGCTCCACCGGGACAAACTCCTACGAGCAGTACTTC
v_call: TRBV10-2; clone_size: -; d_call: -; j_call: TRBJ2-5; cdr3_length: 12; cdr3_aa: CASSEYQETQYF; cdr3_nt: TGCGCCAGCAGTGAATATCAAGAGACCCAGTACTTC
v_call: TRBV10-3; clone_size: -; d_call: TRBD2; j_call: TRBJ2-1; cdr3_length: 14; cdr3_aa: CAISKREGYNEQFF; cdr3_nt: TGTGCCATCTCCAAGCGGGAGGGCTACAATGAGCAGTTCTTC
v_call: TRBV5-5; clone_size: -; d_call: TRBD2; j_call: TRBJ2-1; cdr3_length: 19; cdr3_aa: CASSWGREIGTSGHNEQFF; cdr3_nt: TGTGCCAGCAGCTGGGGGCGAGAGATTGGGACTAGCGGCCACAATGAGCAGTTCTTC
v_call: TRBV9; clone_size: -; d_call: -; j_call: TRBJ2-3; cdr3_length: 15; cdr3_aa: CASSQPREGTDTQYF; cdr3_nt: TGTGCCAGCAGCCAACCCAGGGAAGGCACAGATACGCAGTATTTT
v_call: TRBV4-1; clone_size: -; d_call: -; j_call: TRBJ1-6; cdr3_length: 13; cdr3_aa: CASSQGRNSPLHF; cdr3_nt: TGCGCCAGCAGCCAAGGTCGGAATTCACCCCTCCACTTT